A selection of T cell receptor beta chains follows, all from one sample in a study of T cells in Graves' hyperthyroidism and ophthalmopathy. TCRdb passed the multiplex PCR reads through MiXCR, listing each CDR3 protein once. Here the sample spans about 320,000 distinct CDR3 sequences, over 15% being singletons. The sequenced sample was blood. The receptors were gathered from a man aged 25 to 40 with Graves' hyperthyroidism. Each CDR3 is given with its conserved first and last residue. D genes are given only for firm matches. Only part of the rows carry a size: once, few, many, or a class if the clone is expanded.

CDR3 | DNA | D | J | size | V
CASSNTGGSYEQYF | TGTGCCAGCAGCAATACAGGGGGCTCCTACGAGCAGTACTTC | TRBD1 | TRBJ2-7 | many | TRBV11-1
CAIMAGTVSYEQYF | TGTGCCATCATGGCAGGGACAGTAAGTTACGAGCAGTACTTC | TRBD1 | TRBJ2-7 | - | TRBV10-3
CASSEEGDQPQHF | TGTGCCAGCAGTGAAGAGGGGGATCAGCCCCAGCATTTT | - | TRBJ1-5 | many | TRBV2
CATRAWDADTQYF | TGTGCCACCAGAGCTTGGGACGCAGATACGCAGTATTTT | - | TRBJ2-3 | - | TRBV24-1
CATSSSGREEQYF | TGTGCCACCAGCTCTAGCGGGAGGGAAGAGCAGTACTTC | TRBD2 | TRBJ2-7 | many | TRBV24-1
CASSFLGVNTEAFF | TGTGCCAGCAGTTTTTTAGGAGTGAACACTGAAGCTTTCTTT | - | TRBJ1-1 | many | TRBV27
CASSPRQGHYGYTF | TGCGCCAGCAGCCCCAGACAGGGACACTATGGCTACACCTTC | TRBD1 | TRBJ1-2 | - | TRBV5-1
CASSFSGRRHEQYF | TGTGCCAGCAGTTTCTCAGGACGGAGGCACGAGCAGTACTTC | - | TRBJ2-7 | many | TRBV27
CASSLDPARGLFF | TGTGCCAGCAGTCTCGACCCTGCTCGTGGGCTGTTTTTT | - | TRBJ2-2 | many | TRBV12-3/TRBV12-4
CASSIDHLAGSYNEQFF | TGTGCCAGTAGTATAGATCACCTAGCGGGCTCCTACAATGAGCAGTTCTTC | TRBD2 | TRBJ2-1 | - | TRBV19
CASSSGLGNEQYF | TGTGCCAGCAGCTCGGGACTAGGCAACGAGCAGTACTTC | TRBD2 | TRBJ2-7 | many | TRBV7-3
CSDGGRFKDTQYF | TGCAGTGACGGCGGGAGGTTCAAAGATACGCAGTATTTT | TRBD2 | TRBJ2-3 | many | TRBV20-1
CASSSPSSGANVLTF | TGTGCCAGCAGCTCCCCCTCCTCTGGGGCCAACGTCCTGACTTTC | - | TRBJ2-6 | - | TRBV6-1
CASSFSTAEQYF | TGTGCCAGCAGTTTTTCGACAGCCGAGCAGTACTTC | - | TRBJ2-7 | few | TRBV28
CASSRMDSGYEQFF | TGTGCCAGCAGTAGGATGGACTCCGGATATGAGCAGTTCTTC | - | TRBJ2-1 | few | TRBV6-1
CASSHRNEQYF | TGTGCCAGCAGCCACCGAAACGAGCAGTACTTC | - | TRBJ2-7 | many | TRBV11-2
CASSEQSSGNTIYF | TGTGCCAGCAGTGAACAGAGCTCTGGAAACACCATATATTTT | - | TRBJ1-3 | many | TRBV2
CSAKPVLLSSYNEQFF | TGCAGTGCTAAGCCCGTACTTCTGAGCTCCTACAATGAGCAGTTCTTC | - | TRBJ2-1 | many | TRBV20-1